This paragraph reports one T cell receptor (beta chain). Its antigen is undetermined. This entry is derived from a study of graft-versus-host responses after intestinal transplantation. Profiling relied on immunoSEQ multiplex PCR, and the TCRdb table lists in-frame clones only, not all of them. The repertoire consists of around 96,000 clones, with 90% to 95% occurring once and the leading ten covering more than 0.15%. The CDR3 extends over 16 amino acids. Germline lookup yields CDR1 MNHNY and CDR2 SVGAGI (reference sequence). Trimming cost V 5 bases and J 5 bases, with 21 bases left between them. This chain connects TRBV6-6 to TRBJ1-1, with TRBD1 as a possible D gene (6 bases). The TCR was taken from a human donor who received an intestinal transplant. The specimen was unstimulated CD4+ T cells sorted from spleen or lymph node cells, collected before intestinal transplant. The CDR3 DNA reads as TGTGCCAGCAGTGTGTCCCCCTCAGGGGTCCGGACTGAAGCTTTCTTT. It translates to CASSVSPSGVRTEAFF.